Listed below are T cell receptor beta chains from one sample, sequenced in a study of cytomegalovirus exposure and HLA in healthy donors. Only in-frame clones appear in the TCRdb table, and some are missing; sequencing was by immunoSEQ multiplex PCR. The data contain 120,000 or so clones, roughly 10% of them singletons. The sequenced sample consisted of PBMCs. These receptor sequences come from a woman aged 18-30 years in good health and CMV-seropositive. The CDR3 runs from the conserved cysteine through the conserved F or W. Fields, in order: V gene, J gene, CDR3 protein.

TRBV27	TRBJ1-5	CASSFGASNQPQHF
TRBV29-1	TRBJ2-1	CSVEAGISRGSGEQFF
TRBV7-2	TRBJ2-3	CASSLTLAGPDTQYF
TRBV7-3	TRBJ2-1	CASSPGTSAYNEQFF
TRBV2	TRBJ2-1	CASNTADEQFF
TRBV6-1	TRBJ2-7	CASSLTVGYEQYF
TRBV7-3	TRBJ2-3	CASSSRAVTDTQYF
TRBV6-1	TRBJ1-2	CASNPDRAGYGYTF
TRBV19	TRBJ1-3	CASTNSRGHSGNTIYF
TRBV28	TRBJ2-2	CASSLLTGELFF
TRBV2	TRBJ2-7	CASLTPLGFEQYF
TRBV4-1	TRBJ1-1	CASSHFQGGTEAFF
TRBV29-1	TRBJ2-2	CSVGQLNTGELFF
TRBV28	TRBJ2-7	CASSLTSGRAEQYF
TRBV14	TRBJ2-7	CASSQGPGRVGEQYF